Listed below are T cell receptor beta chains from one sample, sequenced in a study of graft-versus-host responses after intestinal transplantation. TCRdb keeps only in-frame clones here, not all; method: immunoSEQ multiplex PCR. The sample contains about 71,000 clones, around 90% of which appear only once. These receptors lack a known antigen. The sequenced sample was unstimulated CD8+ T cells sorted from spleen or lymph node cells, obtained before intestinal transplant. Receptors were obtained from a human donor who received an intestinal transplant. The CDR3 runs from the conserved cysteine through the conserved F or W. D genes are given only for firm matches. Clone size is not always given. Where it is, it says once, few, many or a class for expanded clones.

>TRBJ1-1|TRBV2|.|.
CASSGRQAIWEAFF
TGTGCCAGCAGTGGGAGGCAGGCCATCTGGGAAGCTTTCTTT
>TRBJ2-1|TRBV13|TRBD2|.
CASSPGTSGGDEQFF
TGTGCCAGCAGCCCAGGGACTAGCGGGGGTGATGAGCAGTTCTTC
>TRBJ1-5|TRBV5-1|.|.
CASSPGRGGSNQPQHF
TGCGCCAGCAGCCCTGGGAGGGGGGGAAGCAATCAGCCCCAGCATTTT
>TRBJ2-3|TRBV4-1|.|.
CASSQDFVGGSVTDTQYF
TGCGCCAGCAGCCAAGATTTCGTAGGAGGGTCCGTAACAGATACGCAGTATTTT
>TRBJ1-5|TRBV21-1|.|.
CASSKGGTGGHQPQHF
TGTGCCAGCAGCAAAGGAGGGACAGGGGGCCATCAGCCCCAGCATTTT
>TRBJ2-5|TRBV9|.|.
CASSAPGFSQETQYF
TGTGCCAGCAGCGCCCCAGGGTTTAGCCAAGAGACCCAGTACTTC
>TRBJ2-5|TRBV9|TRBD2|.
CASSVGGGGLLETQYF
TGTGCCAGCAGCGTAGGCGGGGGGGGCCTGTTGGAGACCCAGTACTTC
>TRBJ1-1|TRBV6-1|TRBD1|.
CASSDPGTGFHAFF
TGTGCCAGCAGTGATCCGGGGACAGGTTTCCACGCTTTCTTT
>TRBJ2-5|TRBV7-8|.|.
CASSLERQYF
TGTGCCAGCAGCTTAGAACGGCAGTACTTC
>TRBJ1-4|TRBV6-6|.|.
CASSVNSGTNEKLFF
TGTGCCAGCAGTGTCAACAGTGGCACTAATGAAAAACTGTTTTTT
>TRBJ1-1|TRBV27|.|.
CASSLAGNTEAFF
TGTGCCAGCAGTCTAGCAGGGAACACTGAAGCTTTCTTT
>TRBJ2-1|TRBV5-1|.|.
CASALAGGLLDEQFF
TGCGCCAGCGCCTTGGCCGGGGGGCTTTTGGATGAGCAGTTCTTC
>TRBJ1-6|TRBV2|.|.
CASRGDNSYNSPLHF
TGTGCCAGCAGGGGGGACAACTCCTATAATTCACCCCTCCACTTT
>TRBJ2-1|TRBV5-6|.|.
CASSLGSGYKFF
TGTGCCAGCAGCTTGGGGAGTGGATACAAGTTCTTC
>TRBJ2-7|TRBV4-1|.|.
CASSQVWGSSYEQYF
TGCGCCAGCAGCCAAGTGTGGGGCAGCTCCTACGAGCAGTACTTC
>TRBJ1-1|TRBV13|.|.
CASSRQAGNTEAFF
TGTGCCAGCAGCCGACAGGCAGGGAACACTGAAGCTTTCTTT
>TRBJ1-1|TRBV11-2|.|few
CASSLGEGGEAFF
TGTGCCAGCAGCTTAGGGGAAGGGGGTGAAGCTTTCTTT
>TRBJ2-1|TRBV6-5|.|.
CASSYLGLSNEQFF
TGTGCCAGCAGTTACCTCGGACTGAGCAATGAGCAGTTCTTC
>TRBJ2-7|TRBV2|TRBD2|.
CASSTLAGGSYEQYF
TGTGCCAGCAGCACACTAGCGGGGGGATCCTACGAGCAGTACTTC
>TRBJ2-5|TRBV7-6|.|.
CASSTSRDPGETQYF
TGTGCCAGCAGCACATCCAGAGACCCGGGGGAGACCCAGTACTTC
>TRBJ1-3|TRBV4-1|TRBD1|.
CASSTGVSTGNTIYF
TGCGCCAGCAGCACAGGGGTTTCGACTGGAAACACCATATATTTT
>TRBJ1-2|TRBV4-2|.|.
CASSQEFGGRLRGYTF
TGTGCCAGCAGCCAAGAATTCGGGGGGCGCTTGCGAGGCTACACCTTC
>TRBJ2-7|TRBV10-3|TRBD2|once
CAIGEGYSYEQYF
TGTGCCATCGGGGAGGGCTACTCCTACGAGCAGTACTTC
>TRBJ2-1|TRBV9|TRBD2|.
CASSVIGLAGLEEQFF
TGTGCCAGCAGCGTTATTGGACTAGCGGGCCTCGAGGAGCAGTTCTTC